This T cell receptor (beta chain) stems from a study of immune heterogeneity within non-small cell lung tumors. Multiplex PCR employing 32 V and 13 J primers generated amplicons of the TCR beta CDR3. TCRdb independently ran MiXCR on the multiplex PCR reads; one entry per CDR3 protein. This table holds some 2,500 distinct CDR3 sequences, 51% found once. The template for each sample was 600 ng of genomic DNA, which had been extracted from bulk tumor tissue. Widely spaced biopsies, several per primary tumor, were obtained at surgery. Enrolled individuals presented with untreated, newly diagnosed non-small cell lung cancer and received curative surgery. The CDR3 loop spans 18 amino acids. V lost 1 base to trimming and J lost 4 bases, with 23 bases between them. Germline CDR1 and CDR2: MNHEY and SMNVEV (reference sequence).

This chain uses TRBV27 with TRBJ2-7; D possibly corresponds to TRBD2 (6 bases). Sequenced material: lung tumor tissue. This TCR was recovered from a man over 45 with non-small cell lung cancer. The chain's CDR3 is CASSLLLPGTGVGYEQYF. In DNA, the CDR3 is TGTGCCAGCAGTTTATTATTACCCGGCACGGGGGTCGGTTACGAGCAGTACTTC.